This TCR beta chain was retrieved from a study of CD8 T cells in Susac syndrome. When the RNA was reverse transcribed, random hexamers were used with an input of roughly 0.45 to 1 ug. Amplification of TCR beta CDR3 used immunoSEQ multiplex PCR across 54 Vbeta and 13 Jbeta. TCRdb reprocessed the immunoSEQ multiplex PCR reads via MiXCR and lists one record per CDR3 protein. The table lists about 300,000 distinct CDR3 sequences, roughly 90% of them singletons, with around 0.2% in the top ten. Study conclusions and caveats: The relatively small number of individuals in the TCR sequencing and HLA analysis was acknowledged by the study.

Notes on this clonotype: No antigen is known for it.

Isolation of CD8+ and CD4+ T cells was performed negatively, whereas enrichment of TEMRA cells was done by FACS. V dropped 5 bases and J dropped 2; count of bases not matched to a gene: 10. There are 17 residues in the CDR3. Germline assignment: CDR1 SGHVS and CDR2 FQNEAQ. The V and J genes are TRBV7-8 and TRBJ1-3; TRBD1 aligns across 9 bases. Sequences were obtained from CD8+ T cells from PBMCs. This TCR was sampled from a human donor with multiple sclerosis. DNA for the CDR3: TGTGCCAGCAGCCGCTGGGGACAGGGCGACACTGGAAACACCATATATTTT. Encoded protein: CASSRWGQGDTGNTIYF.